The T cell receptor (beta chain) under discussion was sequenced for a study of human versus mouse CDR3 diversity and MHC coevolution. This clone was seen just once. The trim removed 5 bases at V and 0 bases at J, leaving 6 bases unmatched. The germline CDR1 and CDR2 sequences are MNHEY and SMNVEV (reference sequence). CDR3 size: 17 residues. TCRdb keeps only in-frame clones here, not all; method: immunoSEQ multiplex PCR. The sample shows about 83,000 clones, 80% to 95% of them seen only once. This TCR was recovered from a person between 25 and 75 years old in good health. Sequencing was done on a sample of naive CD4+ T cells from blood. Regarding subset: CD45RO-negative CD62L-positive naive CD4 T cells. The V and J genes are TRBV27 and TRBJ2-2; TRBD1 aligns across 10 bases. CDR3 amino acids: CASSPGQGLTNTGELFF. The DNA for the CDR3 is TGTGCCAGCAGTCCGGGACAGGGGTTAACGAACACCGGGGAGCTGTTTTTT.